The 6 T cell receptor beta chains listed next were all sequenced from one sample in a study of cytomegalovirus exposure and HLA in healthy donors. PCR was performed using 60 Vbeta and 13 Jbeta primers. The data were produced by immunoSEQ multiplex PCR, yet TCRdb's version contains in-frame clones alone and is incomplete. The data hold roughly 78,000 clones, with approximately 57% observed a single time. Sequenced sample: PBMCs. All receptors come from a man aged 25 to 40 in good health and CMV-seropositive.

The chain carries TRBV28 and TRBJ2-7, with a tentative D call TRBD2 (7 bases). There are 13 residues in the CDR3. Trimming took 3 bases from V and 7 from J, leaving 13 bases between them. The germline gives CDR1 MDHEN, CDR2 SYDVKM. The CDR3 DNA reads TGTGCCAGCAGTTTTCGGGGGGCAAGAGAGCAGTACTTC. It codes for CASSFRGAREQYF. Supplemented by reference TRBV28 and TRBJ2-7, the full variable domain reads DVKVTQSSRYLVKRTGEKVFLECVQDMDHENMFWYRQDPGLGLRLIYFSYDVKMKEKGDIPEGYSVSREKKERFSLILESASTNQTSMYLCASSFRGAREQYFGPGTRLTVT.

The V and J genes are TRBV28 and TRBJ1-4, with a tentative D call TRBD1 (5 bases). CDR1 and CDR2 (germline): MDHEN, SYDVKM. The CDR3 length is 14 residues. The germline V and J ends were trimmed by 5 bases and 4 bases, with 11 bases remaining between them. In nucleotides, the CDR3 is TGTGCCAGCAGTACTGACAGAGTTAATGAAAAACTGTTTTTT. Translated, it gives CASSTDRVNEKLFF. The whole variable domain, remainder taken from reference TRBV28 and TRBJ1-4, is DVKVTQSSRYLVKRTGEKVFLECVQDMDHENMFWYRQDPGLGLRLIYFSYDVKMKEKGDIPEGYSVSREKKERFSLILESASTNQTSMYLCASSTDRVNEKLFFGSGTQLSVL.

The chain employs TRBV7-8 and TRBJ1-5; no clear D. Trimming removed 0 bases at V and 7 bases at J, with 7 bases between. There are 13 residues in the CDR3. CDR1 SGHVS and CDR2 FQNEAQ come from the germline V gene. CDR3 sequence (DNA): TGTGCCAGCAGCTTAGCGCAGGAACAGCCCCAGCATTTT. Its translation is CASSLAQEQPQHF.

This clone was picked up one time. This sequence joins TRBV19 and TRBJ1-4; possibly TRBD1 for D (6 bases). V lost 1 base, J lost 8 bases, and 8 bases lay in between. This CDR3 is 13 amino acids long. The germline CDR1 and CDR2 sequences are LNHDA and SQIVND (reference sequence). DNA for the CDR3: TGTGCCAGTAGTATAGTGGACAGCGAAAAACTGTTTTTT. Its protein product is CASSIVDSEKLFF.

A few counts support this clone. The chain joins TRBV9 to TRBJ1-2; TRBD1 matches 10 bases. The CDR3 is 15 residues long. Germline CDR1 is SGDLS and CDR2 is YYNGEE. V shed 4 bases, J shed 4 bases, and the junction held 7 bases outside the gene matches. The CDR3 protein is CASSPLGTGVYGYTF. CDR3 in DNA: TGTGCCAGCAGCCCCCTCGGGACAGGGGTCTATGGCTACACCTTC.

V gene TRBV5-1 combines with J gene TRBJ1-5; 8 bases map to TRBD1. This CDR3 is 15 amino acids long. The V gene's germline CDR1 is SGHRS and CDR2 YFSETQ. Germline trimming cut 4 bases from V and 1 base from J; bases unmatched to any gene: 4. The CDR3: CASSQSGGSNQPQHF. The CDR3 nucleotides read TGCGCCAGCAGCCAGTCAGGGGGCAGCAATCAGCCCCAGCATTTT. The whole variable domain, filled in from reference TRBV5-1 and TRBJ1-5, reads KAGVTQTPRYLIKTRGQQVTLSCSPISGHRSVSWYQQTPGQGLQFLFEYFSETQRNKGNFPGRFSGRQFSNSRSEMNVSTLELGDSALYLCASSQSGGSNQPQHFGDGTRLSIL.